The 29 T cell receptor beta chains below come from one sample, sequenced in a study of molecular identifiers for immune sequencing clone quantification. TCRdb reprocessed the PCR reads with MiXCR, giving one entry per CDR3 protein. The table includes tens of thousands of distinct CDR3 sequences, 15% to 20% detected once. Sequenced sample: naive CD8+ T cells from blood, with Jurkat cell RNA spiked in. Indicated subset: FACS-sorted CD8+CD4-CCR7+CD45RA+ naive T cells. These receptors came from a human donor in good health. Some libraries in this study had Jurkat cell RNA spiked in.

This clonotype was observed many times. This chain joins TRBV7-9 and TRBJ2-7; D remains unclear. Germline lookup yields CDR1 SEHNR and CDR2 FQNEAQ (reference sequence). V lost 3 bases to trimming and J lost 2 bases, with 8 bases between them. This CDR3 comprises 13 residues. CDR3 protein: CASSFTETYEQYF. The CDR3, as DNA: TGTGCCAGCAGCTTTACAGAGACCTACGAGCAGTACTTC.

This clonotype showed up many times. This chain connects TRBV6-5 to TRBJ2-5; no clear D. The CDR3 consists of 15 residues. Trimming pared 2 bases from V and 2 bases from J, leaving 12 bases between. Germline assignment: CDR1 MNHEY and CDR2 SVGAGI. Here the CDR3 DNA reads TGTGCCAGCAGTTACCTGCTCGGCGGTCAAGAGACCCAGTACTTC. Its translation is CASSYLLGGQETQYF.

As for this clonotype: This sequence may be a read error, since a much larger clone differs from it by one base. This sequence joins TRBV5-8 and TRBJ2-7, with no clear D. From germline, CDR1 is SGHTS and CDR2 YDEGEE. The CDR3 runs to 11 residues. The CDR3 nucleotides are TGTGTCAGCAGCCCTGGGTCTCTTCGGTACTTC. Translating it yields CVSSPGSLRYF.

The chain links TRBV28 to TRBJ2-7, with TRBD2 matching over 9 bases. The CDR3 is 16 amino acids. J lost 5 bases, V lost 2 bases, and 10 bases had no gene match. Germline values: CDR1 MDHEN, CDR2 SYDVKM. Here the CDR3 DNA reads TGTGCCAGCAGTTTAAGTTCCGGGACTAGCCGCAACGAGCAGTACTTC. It is translated as CASSLSSGTSRNEQYF. The variable domain in full, completed from reference TRBV28 and TRBJ2-7, reads DVKVTQSSRYLVKRTGEKVFLECVQDMDHENMFWYRQDPGLGLRLIYFSYDVKMKEKGDIPEGYSVSREKKERFSLILESASTNQTSMYLCASSLSSGTSRNEQYFGPGTRLTVT.

Concerning this clonotype itself: The germline gene is not matched at one end of the junction; a read error may be the cause. This rearrangement joins TRBV12-3 or TRBV12-4 to TRBJ1-5; D remains unclear. This CDR3 contains 13 residues. CDR3 nucleotide sequence: TGTGCCAGCAGCCGAGATAGCAATCAGCTCCAGCATTTT. It translates to CASSRDSNQLQHF.

This clonotype was detected ten times or more. The chain recombines TRBV13 with TRBJ2-3; D is uncertain. In germline, CDR1 is PRHDT, CDR2 FYEKMQ (reference sequence). The ends were cut back, 6 bases at V and 6 bases at J, with 7 bases in the middle. This CDR3 region has 11 residues. Here the CDR3 reads CASRLADTQYF. DNA for the CDR3: TGTGCCAGCAGGTTGGCGGATACGCAGTATTTT.

This clonotype has at least ten counts. The chain links TRBV7-9 to TRBJ2-3; perhaps D is TRBD1 or TRBD2 (5 bases each). Looked up from germline, CDR1 is SEHNR and CDR2 is FQNEAQ (reference sequence). The CDR3 sequence is 17 residues long. Trimming cost V 4 bases and J 0 bases, with 17 bases left between them. The CDR3 loop reads CASSSTPMGTSTDTQYF. For the CDR3, the DNA is TGTGCCAGCAGCTCTACACCGATGGGGACCAGCACAGATACGCAGTATTTT.

This clonotype came up many times. V gene TRBV12-3 or TRBV12-4 combines with J gene TRBJ2-1, with 10 nucleotides matching TRBD2. The CDR3 has 15 residues. Trimming cost V 3 bases and J 8 bases; bases outside gene matches: 7. DNA for the CDR3: TGTGCCAGCAGTTTTATCCTAGCGGGAGAAGATGAGCAGTTCTTC. This encodes CASSFILAGEDEQFF.

This clonotype was seen repeatedly, ten times or more. V and J are TRBV27 and TRBJ1-1; tentatively, D is TRBD1 (5 bases). CDR3 length equals 14 residues. Trimming took off 3 bases at V and 2 bases at J, with 10 bases between the two ends. From germline, CDR1 is MNHEY and CDR2 SMNVEV (reference sequence). The CDR3 region has the DNA TGTGCCAGCAGTTTCAGACAGTCCAACACTGAAGCTTTCTTT. Translating gives CASSFRQSNTEAFF.

Worth noting for this clonotype: A much larger clone lies a single base off, so this may be a read error. The chain uses TRBV28 and TRBJ2-5, with 7 bases matching TRBD2. This CDR3 comprises 14 residues. Germline V CDR1 and CDR2: MDHEN, SYDVKM. The CDR3 DNA reads as TGTGCCAGCAGTGCGAGCGGGATACAAGAGACCCGGTACTTC. Its protein product is CASSASGIQETRYF. Together with reference TRBV28 and TRBJ2-5, the CDR3 gives the full variable domain: DVKVTQSSRYLVKRTGEKVFLECVQDMDHENMFWYRQDPGLGLRLIYFSYDVKMKEKGDIPEGYSVSREKKERFSLILESASTNQTSMYLCASSASGIQETRYFGPGTRLLVL.

This clonotype has only one observation. V usage is TRBV12-5 and J usage is TRBJ2-7, with a tentative D call TRBD1 (6 bases). The V and J ends lost 11 bases and 3 bases respectively, with 23 bases between them. The CDR3 sequence is 15 residues long. In germline, CDR1 is LGHNT, CDR2 FRNRAP. CDR3: CAGALGPRDNYEQYF. Written as DNA, the CDR3 is TGTGCTGGTGCCTTAGGGCCTCGGGACAACTACGAGCAGTACTTC. Variable domain in full (rest from reference TRBV12-5 and TRBJ2-7): DARVTQTPRHKVTEMGQEVTMRCQPILGHNTVFWYRQTMMQGLELLAYFRNRAPLDDSGMPKDRFSAEMPDATLATLKIQPSEPRDSAVYFCAGALGPRDNYEQYFGPGTRLTVT.

This clonotype was picked up many times. This chain's CDR3 is CASSLTGTSNQPQHF. In DNA, the CDR3 is TGTGCCAGCAGCTTAACAGGAACTAGCAATCAGCCCCAGCATTTT. This chain joins TRBV7-9 and TRBJ1-5; TRBD1 is a possible D gene (5 bases). Trimming removed 2 bases at V and 0 bases at J, with 8 bases between. Germline V gives CDR1 SEHNR, CDR2 FQNEAQ (reference sequence). The CDR3 consists of 15 residues.

This clonotype was counted ten times or more. This chain links TRBV25-1 with TRBJ2-7, with D possibly TRBD2 on 6 matching bases. V lost 4 bases and J lost 0, with 10 bases in between. The germline V gene has CDR1 MGHDK and CDR2 SYGVNS. This CDR3 contains 14 residues. Here the CDR3 reads CASSVGTSSYEQYF. As DNA, the CDR3 is TGTGCCAGCAGTGTAGGGACTTCCTCCTACGAGCAGTACTTC.

As for this clonotype: This clone may be a read error of a much larger clone one base away. This chain uses TRBV6-2 or TRBV6-3 with TRBJ2-2, with TRBD2 identical over 8 bases. The CDR3 is 17 amino acids. Germline V gives CDR1 MNHEY, CDR2 SVGEGT. The CDR3 DNA reads as TGTGCCAGCAGTCACTCACCGACTAGCGACAACACCGGGGAGCTGTCTTTT. Protein sequence: CASSHSPTSDNTGELSF.

The rearrangement links TRBV9 to TRBJ2-7; 7 bases fit TRBD2. CDR3 length: 14 residues. J lost 2 bases, V lost 4 bases, and 6 bases had no gene match. Germline V gene data show CDR1 as SGDLS and CDR2 as YYNGEE. The CDR3 loop reads CASSKRDGPYEQYF. The CDR3 DNA sequence: TGTGCCAGCAGCAAGCGGGACGGACCCTACGAGCAGTACTTC.

This clonotype was counted a few times. A much larger clone differs by one base, so this may be a read error. The chain links TRBV4-1 to TRBJ2-3, with 8 positions matching TRBD2. This CDR3 has 18 residues. CDR1 is MGHRA, CDR2 YSYEKL, per germline. CDR3 region: CASSQDGYSGGAPDTQCF. The CDR3 DNA is TGCGCCAGCAGCCAAGATGGCTATTCGGGGGGGGCCCCAGATACGCAGTGTTTT.

This clonotype was recorded at least ten times. The V gene is TRBV28, the J gene TRBJ1-2, with a tentative D call TRBD1 (5 bases). This CDR3 contains 14 residues. Germline CDR1 MDHEN, CDR2 SYDVKM. V gave up 4 bases and J gave up 2 bases, with 11 bases separating them. The CDR3 nucleotides are TGTGCCAGCAGTTCCTCCAGGGAGAACTATGGCTACACCTTC. Translating gives CASSSSRENYGYTF.

This clonotype was detected ten times or more. The rearrangement links TRBV6-2 or TRBV6-3 to TRBJ1-1, with 7 nucleotides matching TRBD1. CDR3 size: 19 residues. Germline trimming cut 2 bases from V and 0 bases from J; bases unmatched to any gene: 15. Germline lookup yields CDR1 MNHEY and CDR2 SVGEGT. The CDR3 spells CASSYNRDRVLGMNTEAFF. The CDR3 region has the DNA TGTGCCAGCAGTTACAACCGTGACAGGGTTCTTGGTATGAACACTGAAGCTTTCTTT.

This clonotype has a count of ten or more. V and J are TRBV19 and TRBJ2-3, with D possibly TRBD2 on 7 matching bases. Trimming left V 3 bases short and J 4 bases short, with 17 bases between. The germline V gene encodes CDR1 LNHDA and CDR2 SQIVND (reference sequence). CDR3 size: 16 residues. The CDR3, as DNA: TGTGCCAGTAGTATTTCGGGGGGCTTCTTCGCAGATACGCAGTATTTT. Protein sequence: CASSISGGFFADTQYF.

This clonotype was seen repeatedly, ten times or more. One end of the junction varies from germline; a read error may be responsible. The chain employs TRBV10-3 and TRBJ2-3; TRBD2 matches 10 bases. Germline V gene sequence: CDR1 ENHRY, CDR2 SYGVKD. The CDR3 sequence is 15 residues long. The CDR3 is CAISPRLAGADTRYF. The CDR3 nucleotides read TGTGCCATCAGTCCTAGACTAGCGGGCGCAGATACGCGGTATTTT.

This clonotype has a count of ten or more. This sequence joins TRBV27 and TRBJ2-3, with TRBD2 matching over 7 bases. V was pared by 5 bases and J by 1 base, with 12 bases of the junction left unmatched. CDR3 length: 17 residues. Per germline, CDR1 MNHEY and CDR2 SMNVEV (reference sequence). CDR3 sequence: CASSLMASGVGTDTQYF. CDR3 in DNA: TGTGCCAGCAGTCTCATGGCCAGCGGGGTTGGCACAGATACGCAGTATTTT.

The chain recombines TRBV5-1 with TRBJ2-3, with unresolved D. Germline V gives CDR1 SGHRS, CDR2 YFSETQ. The CDR3 covers 15 residues. V was cut by 4 bases and J by 2 bases, with 14 bases left in between. CDR3 sequence (DNA): TGCGCCAGCAGCATACTCGGCAGACACACAGATACGCAGTATTTT. Amino acid sequence: CASSILGRHTDTQYF.

This clonotype was seen repeatedly, ten times or more. The chain recombines TRBV6-2 or TRBV6-3 with TRBJ2-3; D is ambiguous. The CDR3 extends over 12 amino acids. Germline V gene data show CDR1 as MNHEY and CDR2 as SVGEGT. V was shortened by 2 bases and J by 6 bases, with 6 bases between the two germline ends. DNA of the CDR3: TGTGCCAGCAGTTACGCTCGGGATACGCAGTATTTT. Translation: CASSYARDTQYF.

The table lists this clonotype with many counts. The gene calls are TRBV4-3 and TRBJ1-2, with D maybe TRBD1 (5 bases). Germline loops: CDR1 LGHNA, CDR2 YSLEER. Trimming took 0 bases from V and 4 from J, leaving 15 bases between them. The CDR3 spans 16 residues. In DNA form, the CDR3 reads TGCGCCAGCAGCCAAGATCTCCAAACAGGCCCCTATGGCTACACCTTC. Translated: CASSQDLQTGPYGYTF.

Ten or more counts support this clonotype. This chain links TRBV6-2 or TRBV6-3 with TRBJ1-1; D is unresolved. V was shortened by 0 bases and J by 11 bases, with 10 bases between the two germline ends. Germline lookup yields CDR1 MNHEY and CDR2 SVGEGT. The CDR3 loop spans 12 amino acids. This CDR3 is CASSYSHGDAFF. The CDR3 DNA reads as TGTGCCAGCAGTTACTCGCACGGGGATGCTTTCTTT.

This clonotype showed up many times. V gene TRBV11-2 combines with J gene TRBJ2-1; TRBD2 matches at 8 bases. The CDR3 extends over 14 amino acids. Germline V gene sequence: CDR1 SGHAT, CDR2 FQNNGV. V lost 3 bases and J lost 9; bases outside the gene matches: 7. Written as DNA, the CDR3 is TGTGCCAGCAGCTTCAGCGGGGGCTACGCTGAGCAGTTCTTC. It codes for CASSFSGGYAEQFF.

This clonotype was recorded at least ten times. V usage is TRBV6-2 or TRBV6-3 and J usage is TRBJ2-7, with TRBD1 identical over 11 bases. With 0 bases clipped from V and 5 bases from J, the junction kept 6 bases outside the gene matches. This CDR3 has 16 amino acids. Germline V gene lookup returns CDR1 MNHEY and CDR2 SVGEGT. This CDR3 is CASSYSPGQGVNEQYF. In nucleotides, the CDR3 is TGTGCCAGCAGTTACTCCCCGGGACAGGGGGTCAACGAGCAGTACTTC.

This chain uses TRBV27 with TRBJ2-3; D is undetermined. The V end was cut by 2 bases, the J end by 1 base, with 10 bases between. The CDR3 consists of 15 residues. The germline V gene encodes CDR1 MNHEY and CDR2 SMNVEV (reference sequence). CDR3 nucleotide sequence: TGTGCCAGCAGTTTAAGTCCAGTCGGCACAGATACGCAGTATTTT. Encoded protein: CASSLSPVGTDTQYF.

This clonotype occurred many times. The chain joins TRBV19 to TRBJ2-7, with TRBD1 identical over 7 bases. Germline loops: CDR1 LNHDA, CDR2 SQIVND (reference sequence). This CDR3 comprises 15 residues. Germline trimming cut 6 bases from V and 3 bases from J; bases unmatched to any gene: 11. CDR3 loop: CASRARDSGFYEQYF. As DNA, the CDR3 is TGTGCCAGTAGGGCCCGGGACAGCGGATTCTACGAGCAGTACTTC.